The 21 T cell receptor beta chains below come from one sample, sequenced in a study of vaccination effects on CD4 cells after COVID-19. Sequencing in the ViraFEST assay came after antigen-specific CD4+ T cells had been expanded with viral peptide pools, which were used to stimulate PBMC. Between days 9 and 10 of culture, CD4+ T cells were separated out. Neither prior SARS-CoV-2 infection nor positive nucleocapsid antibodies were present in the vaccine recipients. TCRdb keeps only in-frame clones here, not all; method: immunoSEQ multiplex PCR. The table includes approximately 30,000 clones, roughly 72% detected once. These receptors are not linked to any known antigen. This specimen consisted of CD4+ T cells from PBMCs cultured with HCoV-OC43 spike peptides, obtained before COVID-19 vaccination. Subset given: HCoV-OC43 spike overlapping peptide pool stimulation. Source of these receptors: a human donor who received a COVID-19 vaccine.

CDR3 protein: CASSEKQNTEAFF. CDR3 DNA sequence: TGTGCCAGCAGTGAAAAACAGAACACTGAAGCTTTCTTT. The V gene is TRBV6-1, the J gene TRBJ1-1; D is unresolved. Germline V gene data show CDR1 as MNHNS and CDR2 as SASEGT. Trimming removed 2 bases at V and 1 base at J, with 5 bases between. The CDR3 has 13 amino acids.

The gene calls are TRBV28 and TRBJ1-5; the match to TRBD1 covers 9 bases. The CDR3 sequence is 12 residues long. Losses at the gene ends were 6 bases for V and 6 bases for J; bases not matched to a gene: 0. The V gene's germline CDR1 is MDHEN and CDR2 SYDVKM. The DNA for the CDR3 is TGTGCCAGCAGACAGGGGGCTCAGCCCCAGCATTTT. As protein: CASRQGAQPQHF.

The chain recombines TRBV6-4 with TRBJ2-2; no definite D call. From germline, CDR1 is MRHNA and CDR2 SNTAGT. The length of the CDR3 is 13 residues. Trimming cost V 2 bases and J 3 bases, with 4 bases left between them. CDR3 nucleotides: TGTGCCAGCAGTGACAGGGACACCGGGGAGCTGTTTTTT. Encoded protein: CASSDRDTGELFF.

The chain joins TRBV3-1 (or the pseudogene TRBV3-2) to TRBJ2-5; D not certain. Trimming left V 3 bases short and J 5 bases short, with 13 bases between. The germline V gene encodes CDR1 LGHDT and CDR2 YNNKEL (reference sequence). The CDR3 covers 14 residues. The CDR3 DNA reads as TGTGCCAGCAGCCAGGGTGTCGTGAAGGAGACCCAGTACTTC. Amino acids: CASSQGVVKETQYF.

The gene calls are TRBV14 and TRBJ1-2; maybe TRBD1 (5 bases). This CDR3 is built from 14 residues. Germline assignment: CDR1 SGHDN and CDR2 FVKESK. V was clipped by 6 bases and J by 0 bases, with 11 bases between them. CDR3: CASSTRTTNYGYTF. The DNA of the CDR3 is TGTGCCAGCAGTACTAGGACAACTAACTATGGCTACACCTTC.

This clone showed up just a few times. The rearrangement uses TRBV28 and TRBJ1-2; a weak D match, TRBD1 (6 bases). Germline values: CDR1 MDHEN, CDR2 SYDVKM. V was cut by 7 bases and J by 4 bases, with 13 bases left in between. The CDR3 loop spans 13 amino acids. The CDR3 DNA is TGTGCCAGCACCATCCGACAGGTCTATGGCTACACCTTC. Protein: CASTIRQVYGYTF.

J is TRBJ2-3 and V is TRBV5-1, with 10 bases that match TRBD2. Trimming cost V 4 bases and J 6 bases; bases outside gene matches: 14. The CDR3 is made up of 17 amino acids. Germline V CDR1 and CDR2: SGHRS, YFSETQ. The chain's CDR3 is CASSPQLASGSGDTQYF. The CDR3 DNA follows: TGCGCCAGCAGCCCACAACTGGCTAGCGGGAGTGGGGATACGCAGTATTTT.

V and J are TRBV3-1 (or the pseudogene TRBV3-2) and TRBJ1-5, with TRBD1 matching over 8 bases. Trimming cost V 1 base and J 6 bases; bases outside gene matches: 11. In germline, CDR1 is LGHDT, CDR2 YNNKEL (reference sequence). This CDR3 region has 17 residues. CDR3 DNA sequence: TGTGCCAGCAGCCAAGTCAATTTTGCAGGGGGCACTCAGCCCCAGCATTTT. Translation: CASSQVNFAGGTQPQHF.

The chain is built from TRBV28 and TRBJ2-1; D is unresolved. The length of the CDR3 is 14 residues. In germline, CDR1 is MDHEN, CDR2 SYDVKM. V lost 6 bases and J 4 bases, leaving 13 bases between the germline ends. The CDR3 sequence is CASSATEPYNEQFF. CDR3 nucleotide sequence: TGTGCCAGCAGCGCAACAGAGCCTTACAATGAGCAGTTCTTC.

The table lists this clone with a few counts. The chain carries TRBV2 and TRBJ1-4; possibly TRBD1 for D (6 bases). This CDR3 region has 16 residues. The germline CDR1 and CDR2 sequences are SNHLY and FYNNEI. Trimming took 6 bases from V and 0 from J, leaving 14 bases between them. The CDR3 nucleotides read TGTGCCAGCAGCCGACTGACAGGTCCAACTAATGAAAAACTGTTTTTT. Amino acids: CASSRLTGPTNEKLFF.

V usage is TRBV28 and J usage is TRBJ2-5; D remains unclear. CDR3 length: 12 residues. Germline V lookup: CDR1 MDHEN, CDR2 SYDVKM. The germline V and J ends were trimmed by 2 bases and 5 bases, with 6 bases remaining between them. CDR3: CASSLRAETQYF. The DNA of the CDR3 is TGTGCCAGCAGTTTAAGGGCGGAGACCCAGTACTTC.

The CDR3, as DNA: TGTGCCAGCAGTGAACGGCTCGTCACAGATACGCAGTATTTT. Translating gives CASSERLVTDTQYF. The chain couples TRBV6-1 to TRBJ2-3; unclear D gene. In germline, CDR1 is MNHNS, CDR2 SASEGT. Trimming shortened V by 2 bases and J by 2 bases, and 8 bases separated the two germline ends. This CDR3 region has 14 residues.

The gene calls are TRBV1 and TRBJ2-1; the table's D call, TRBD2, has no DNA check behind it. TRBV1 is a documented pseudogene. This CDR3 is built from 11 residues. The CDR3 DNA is TGCACCAGCAGCCCTCCCAATGAGCAGTTCTTC. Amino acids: CTSSPPNEQFF.

CDR3 region: CASSFSNTGELFF. CDR3 in DNA: TGTGCCAGCAGCTTTAGTAACACCGGGGAGCTGTTTTTT. This sequence joins TRBV11-3 and TRBJ2-2; D unresolved. V was pared by 3 bases and J by 2 bases, with 4 bases between. Germline V gene sequence: CDR1 SGHNT, CDR2 YENEEA. This CDR3 region has 13 residues.

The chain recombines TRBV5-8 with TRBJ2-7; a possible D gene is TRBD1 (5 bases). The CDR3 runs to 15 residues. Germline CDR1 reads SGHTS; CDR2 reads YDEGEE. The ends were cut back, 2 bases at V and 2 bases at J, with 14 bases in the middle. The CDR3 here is CASSLVDTGAYEQYF. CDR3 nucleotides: TGTGCCAGCAGCTTAGTGGACACTGGAGCCTACGAGCAGTACTTC.

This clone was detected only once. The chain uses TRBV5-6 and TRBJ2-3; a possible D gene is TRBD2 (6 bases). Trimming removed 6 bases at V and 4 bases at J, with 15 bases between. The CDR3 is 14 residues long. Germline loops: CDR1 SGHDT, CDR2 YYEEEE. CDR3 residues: CASTIGTGADTQYF. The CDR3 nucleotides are TGTGCCAGCACCATTGGGACGGGAGCAGATACGCAGTATTTT.

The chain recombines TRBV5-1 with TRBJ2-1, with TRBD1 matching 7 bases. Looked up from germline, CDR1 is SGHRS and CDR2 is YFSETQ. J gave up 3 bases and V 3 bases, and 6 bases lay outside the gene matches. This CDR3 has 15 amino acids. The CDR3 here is CASSWTGTDYNEQFF. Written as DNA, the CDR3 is TGCGCCAGCAGCTGGACAGGAACTGACTACAATGAGCAGTTCTTC.

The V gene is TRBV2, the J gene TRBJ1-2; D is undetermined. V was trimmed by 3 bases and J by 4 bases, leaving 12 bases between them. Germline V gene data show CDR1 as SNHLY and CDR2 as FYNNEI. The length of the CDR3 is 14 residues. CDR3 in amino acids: CASSDIPVSYGYTF. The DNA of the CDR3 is TGTGCCAGCAGTGATATTCCGGTCAGCTATGGCTACACCTTC.

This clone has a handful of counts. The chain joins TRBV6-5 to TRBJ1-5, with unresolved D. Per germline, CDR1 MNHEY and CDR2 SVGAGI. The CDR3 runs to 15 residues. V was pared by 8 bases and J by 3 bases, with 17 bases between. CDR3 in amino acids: CASLAKSWANQPQHF. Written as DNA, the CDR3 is TGTGCCAGCCTAGCGAAGTCCTGGGCCAATCAGCCCCAGCATTTT.

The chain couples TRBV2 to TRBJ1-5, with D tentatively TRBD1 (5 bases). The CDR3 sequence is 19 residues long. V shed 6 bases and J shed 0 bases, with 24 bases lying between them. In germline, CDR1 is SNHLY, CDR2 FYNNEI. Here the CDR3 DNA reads TGTGCCAGCAGCGGTCGATTATCCGACAGCACCTATAGCAATCAGCCCCAGCATTTT. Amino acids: CASSGRLSDSTYSNQPQHF.

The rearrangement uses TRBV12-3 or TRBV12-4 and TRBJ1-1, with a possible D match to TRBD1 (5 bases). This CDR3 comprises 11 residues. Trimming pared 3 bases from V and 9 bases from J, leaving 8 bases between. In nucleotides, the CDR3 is TGTGCCAGCAGTTTTGTGGGGCAAGCTTTCTTT. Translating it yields CASSFVGQAFF.